The clone carrying this T cell receptor beta chain showed up just once. Method: immunoSEQ multiplex PCR; TCRdb's copy keeps in-frame clones and lacks some. Of roughly 84,000 clones listed, roughly 80% are singletons. The source of the sample is a study of blood T cell repertoires in COVID-19. Background on the study: The samples span acute and convalescent COVID-19 from the United States, Italy and Spain.

Sequenced sample: peripheral blood. The TCR originated in a man older than 75 with active or convalescent COVID-19.

DNA for the CDR3: TGTGCCAGCAGCTCCACCGGGACTAGCTACGAGCAGTACGTC. Translated, it gives CASSSTGTSYEQYV. V gene TRBV11-2 combines with J gene TRBJ2-7, with 8 positions matching TRBD2. In germline, CDR1 is SGHAT, CDR2 FQNNGV. J gave up 3 bases and V 4 bases, and 5 bases lay outside the gene matches. The CDR3 has 14 residues.